These T cell receptor beta chains were read from a single sample in a study of cytomegalovirus exposure and HLA in healthy donors. Profiling relied on immunoSEQ multiplex PCR, and the TCRdb table lists in-frame clones only, not all of them. The table records 65,000 or so clones, 92% of them present only once. The sequencing input was PBMCs. All receptors derive from a woman aged 18 to 35 in good health and CMV-seronegative. Both conserved end residues are part of each CDR3. The order of the fields is D gene, J gene, clone size, V gene, CDR3 DNA, CDR3 protein. A D gene is named only where the DNA matches it firmly. Expanded clones get a size class; other rows say once, few or many, or leave the size out.

NA	TRBJ1-1	once	TRBV6-5	TGTGCCAGCAGTTACCGTCGGGGGAGCACTGAAGCTTTCTTT	CASSYRRGSTEAFF
NA	TRBJ1-2	NA	TRBV20-1	TGCAGTGTCACAGGAGACTATGGCTACACCTTC	CSVTGDYGYTF
TRBD1	TRBJ1-1	NA	TRBV5-1	TGCGCCAGCAGCTTGTTGACAGGGCGGAACACTGAAGCTTTCTTT	CASSLLTGRNTEAFF
NA	TRBJ1-1	NA	TRBV28	TGTGCCAGCAGTTTACGTACATACACTGAAGCTTTCTTT	CASSLRTYTEAFF
NA	TRBJ2-7	NA	TRBV27	TGTGCCAGCAGTGCCACCGGGACACCAACTTCCTACGAGCAGTACTTC	CASSATGTPTSYEQYF
TRBD2	TRBJ2-1	NA	TRBV7-2	TGTGCCAGCAGCTTACTAGGGACTAGGAATGAGCAGTTCTTC	CASSLLGTRNEQFF
NA	TRBJ2-7	NA	TRBV10-3	TGTGCCATCAGTGGAACAGAAAGTTACGAGCAGTACTTC	CAISGTESYEQYF
TRBD1	TRBJ2-1	NA	TRBV30	TGTGCCTGGAGTACCGGGACAGGGGTCTCCTACAATGAGCAGTTCTTC	CAWSTGTGVSYNEQFF
NA	TRBJ2-2	NA	TRBV6-1	TGTGCCAGCAGTGAAAAGGGGGACACCGGGGAGCTGTTTTTT	CASSEKGDTGELFF
NA	TRBJ2-7	NA	TRBV2	TGTGCCAGCTTTGGCAACTCCTACGAGCAGTACTTC	CASFGNSYEQYF
NA	TRBJ2-7	NA	TRBV27	TGTGCCAGCAGTTTATCGACGAGGGACGAGCAGTACTTC	CASSLSTRDEQYF
NA	TRBJ1-3	NA	TRBV4-2	TGTGCCAGCAGCCAAGATTACGTGGAGAACACCATATATTTT	CASSQDYVENTIYF
TRBD1	TRBJ1-2	NA	TRBV6-1	TGTGCCAGCAGTGAGACTTCGCGGGACAGGGGTGATGCCTATGGCTACACCTTC	CASSETSRDRGDAYGYTF
NA	TRBJ1-1	few	TRBV29-1	TGCAGCGTCGGGTCAGAAGGCGCTGAAGCTTTCTTT	CSVGSEGAEAFF
NA	TRBJ1-1	NA	TRBV6-5	TGTGCCAGCAGTTACGCCGCGGGCTCCGACGGAGCTTTCTTT	CASSYAAGSDGAFF
NA	TRBJ2-2	medium-sized	TRBV6-1	TGTGCCAGCAGTGACCTAGGGGTTGCTACCGGGGAGCTGTTTTTT	CASSDLGVATGELFF
NA	TRBJ1-1	NA	TRBV6-5	TGTGCCAGCAGTTCACAGTTCATGAACACTGAAGCTTTCTTT	CASSSQFMNTEAFF
TRBD1	TRBJ2-7	NA	TRBV18	TGTGCCAGCTCACAGAAACAGGGGGCTTACGAGCAGTACTTC	CASSQKQGAYEQYF
TRBD2	TRBJ2-7	NA	TRBV27	TGTGCCAGCGGGGGGGGACCCTCCTACGAGCAGTACTTC	CASGGGPSYEQYF
TRBD1	TRBJ2-3	NA	TRBV28	TGTGCCAGCAGAGAACAGGGGGTGGGCACAGATACGCAGTATTTT	CASREQGVGTDTQYF